The 7 T cell receptor beta chains in this list originate from one sample, sequenced in a study of PD-1 blockade in mismatch repair-deficient tumors (dated by TCRdb to about 2017). The library relied on the immunoSEQ multiplex PCR assay. TCRdb's version of the immuneACCESS table is confined to in-frame rearrangements and falls short of the full clone set. An unresolved V gene accounts for under half of the shortfall where checked; the remainder is of unknown origin. This sample comprises 50,000 or so clones, over 75% of them detected only once. The top ten constitute roughly 8% of the sample. This material consisted of peripheral blood, taken about 4.5 months after starting pembrolizumab. The receptor source for this set is an adult with mismatch repair-deficient cancer.

The chain recombines TRBV19 with TRBJ2-3; 10 bases agree with TRBD1. V gave up 7 bases and J gave up 4 bases; unmatched junction bases: 8. CDR3 size: 15 residues. CDR1 and CDR2 (germline): LNHDA, SQIVND (reference sequence). CDR3 loop: CASNKGDRGADTQYF. The CDR3 DNA is TGTGCCAGTAATAAGGGGGACAGGGGCGCAGATACGCAGTATTTT. Complete variable domain (other parts from reference TRBV19 and TRBJ2-3): DGGITQSPKYLFRKEGQNVTLSCEQNLNHDAMYWYRQDPGQGLRLIYYSQIVNDFQKGDIAEGYSVSREKKESFPLTVTSAQKNPTAFYLCASNKGDRGADTQYFGPGTRLTVL.

This clone was counted a single time. This chain uses TRBV9 with TRBJ1-1; no firm D call. Trimming pared 3 bases from V and 3 bases from J, leaving 15 bases between. Germline values: CDR1 SGDLS, CDR2 YYNGEE. This CDR3 has 15 amino acids. The CDR3 protein is CASSAGFSSDTEAFF. The DNA for the CDR3 is TGTGCCAGCAGCGCTGGGTTTTCGTCGGACACTGAAGCTTTCTTT. The variable domain in full, with the rest retrieved from reference TRBV9 and TRBJ1-1, is DSGVTQTPKHLITATGQRVTLRCSPRSGDLSVYWYQQSLDQGLQFLIQYYNGEERAKGNILERFSAQQFPDLHSELNLSSLELGDSALYFCASSAGFSSDTEAFFGQGTRLTVV.

The V call is TRBV7-9, the J call TRBJ2-3, with D tentatively TRBD2 (6 bases). The V gene lost 0 bases and the J gene lost 2 bases, with 18 bases spanning the gap. This CDR3 spans 18 amino acids. The germline gives CDR1 SEHNR, CDR2 FQNEAQ (reference sequence). CDR3 coding DNA: TGTGCCAGCAGCTTAGCGCGGGGTTGGGGAAGATACACAGATACGCAGTATTTT. This codes for CASSLARGWGRYTDTQYF.

This clone was detected a few times. This chain connects TRBV6-6 to TRBJ1-1; D ambiguous. Germline lookup yields CDR1 MNHNY and CDR2 SVGAGI (reference sequence). This CDR3 comprises 13 residues. The V end lost 0 bases, the J end lost 10 bases, and 12 bases lay between the germline ends. The chain's CDR3 is CASSYSRSVLAFF. DNA of the CDR3: TGTGCCAGCAGTTACTCCCGGTCCGTCCTAGCTTTCTTT.

This chain links TRBV19 with TRBJ1-4; TRBD1 is a possible D gene (5 bases). Trimming cost V 4 bases and J 4 bases, with 10 bases left between them. The CDR3 contains 14 residues. The germline V gene encodes CDR1 LNHDA and CDR2 SQIVND (reference sequence). In DNA, the CDR3 is TGTGCCAGTAGTACAACAGGACTTAATGAAAAACTGTTTTTT. Translation gives CASSTTGLNEKLFF.

The chain is built from TRBV6-5 and TRBJ1-2; D is uncertain. Germline V CDR1 and CDR2: MNHEY, SVGAGI. Trimming removed 5 bases at V and 2 bases at J, with 9 bases between. CDR3 length: 13 amino acids. The CDR3 loop is CASSEWRNYGYTF. CDR3 bases: TGTGCCAGCAGTGAATGGAGGAACTATGGCTACACCTTC.

J is TRBJ2-5 and V is TRBV7-9; 8 nucleotides line up with TRBD1. Trimming took 5 bases from V and 1 from J; bases not matched to a gene: 6. The CDR3 sequence is 15 residues long. Per germline, CDR1 SEHNR and CDR2 FQNEAQ (reference sequence). In DNA, the CDR3 is TGTGCCAGCAGCATACAGGGACAGGTCCAAGAGACCCAGTACTTC. Protein sequence: CASSIQGQVQETQYF.